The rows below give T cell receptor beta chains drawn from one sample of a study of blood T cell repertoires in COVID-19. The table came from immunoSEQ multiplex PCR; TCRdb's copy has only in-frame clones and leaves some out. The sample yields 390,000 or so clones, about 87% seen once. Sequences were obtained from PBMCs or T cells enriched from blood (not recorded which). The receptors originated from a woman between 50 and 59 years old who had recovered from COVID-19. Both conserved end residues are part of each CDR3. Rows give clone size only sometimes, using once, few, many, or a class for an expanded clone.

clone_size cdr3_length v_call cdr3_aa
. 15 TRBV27 CASSNGGGWGETQYF
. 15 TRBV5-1 CASSPGGRGPDGYTF
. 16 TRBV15 CATSMEGTATNEKLFF
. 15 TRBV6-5 CASSYGGAGRGPQHF
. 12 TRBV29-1 CSVKTGSYGYTF
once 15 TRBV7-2 CASSSNPSGDLEQYF
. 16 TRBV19 CASSRGTGGASYEQYF
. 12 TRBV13 CASSPKNTEAFF
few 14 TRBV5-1 CASSLGQANTEAFF
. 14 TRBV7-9 CASSSLVLVETQYF
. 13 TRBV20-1 CSASQMVNQPQHF
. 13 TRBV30 CAWSKQTNTEAFF
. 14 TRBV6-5 CASRSSGGAETQYF
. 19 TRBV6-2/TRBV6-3 CASSYSMGQGASGGTEAFF
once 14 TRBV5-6 CASSLLSRGGGYTF
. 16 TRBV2 CASSSSGGVSTGELFF
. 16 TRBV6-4 CASSDSQNHPSMVQYF
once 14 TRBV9 CASSVGQGNYGYTF
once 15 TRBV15 CATSSRTGSYNEQFF
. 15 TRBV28 CASSSGTAFGNTIYF
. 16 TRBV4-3 CASSQDAARSGQPQHF
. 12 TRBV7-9 CASSLETVGAFF
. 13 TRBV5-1 CASSLGLNNEQFF
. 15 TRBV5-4 CASSRWTSVTDTQYF
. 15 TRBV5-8 CASSDTLQSADTQYF
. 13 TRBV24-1 CATSDPNFYEQYF
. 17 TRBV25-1 CASSDGTGLSSYNEQFF
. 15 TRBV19 CASKTSGRSGYGYTF
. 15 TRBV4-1 CASRNTFREVTEAFF
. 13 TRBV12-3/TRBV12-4 CASSLGTETEAFF
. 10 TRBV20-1 CSAGQETQYF
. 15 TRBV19 CASRALAGPQETQYF
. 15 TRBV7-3 CASSSTGKANTEAFF
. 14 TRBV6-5 CASIKAGGPHEQYF
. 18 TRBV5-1 CASSPGLAGGEAKNIQYF
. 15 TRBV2 CASVGQGTGGNTIYF
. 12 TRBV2 CASSRGPDTQYF
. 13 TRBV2 CASRGDLAAEQFF
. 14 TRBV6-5 CASSYGKGIYGYTF
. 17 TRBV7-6 CASSPTLESSYNSPLHF
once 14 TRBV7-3 CASSSYGSQETQYF
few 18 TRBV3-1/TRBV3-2 CASSMGWLALGGVGEQYF
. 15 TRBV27 CASRPLSTGSDEQYF
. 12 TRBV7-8 CASSLAGEVAFF
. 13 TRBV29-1 CSARRGANYGYTF
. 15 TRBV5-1 CASSYRDSSTFEAFF
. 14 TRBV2 CASFTRRSTDTQYF
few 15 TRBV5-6 CASSLTGQGSHEQYF
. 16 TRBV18 CASSPPQGAVYTEAFF
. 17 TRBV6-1 CASSVHPGGLGGNTIYF
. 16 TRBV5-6 CASSLAGLGVTGELFF
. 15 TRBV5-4 CASSFRQGDVYGYTF
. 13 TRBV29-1 CSVSQGLGGELFF